This T cell receptor beta chain was obtained from a study of cytomegalovirus exposure and HLA in healthy donors. A note on this clone: The antigen remains unidentified.

This PCR relied on a set of 60 Vbeta primers and 13 Jbeta primers. Profiled with immunoSEQ multiplex PCR; TCRdb holds only in-frame clones, not every one. The top ten clones hold approximately 7.6% of a sample with tens of thousands of clones, 65% to 75% of them seen once. Germline CDR1 and CDR2: MNHEY and SMNVEV (reference sequence). This CDR3 contains 15 residues. J gave up 4 bases and V 6 bases, and 11 bases lay outside the gene matches. Study-wide results and limits: Previously analyzed data showed that most TCR beta V segments were productive at a frequency of about 87% or about 30%.

The sequence derives from a man aged 35-49 years in good health and CMV-seropositive. Input material: PBMCs. This chain links TRBV27 with TRBJ1-1; 7 bases fit TRBD1. CDR3 loop: CASRRTGDRGTEAFF. The CDR3 DNA follows: TGTGCCAGCAGGCGAACAGGGGATAGGGGCACTGAAGCTTTCTTT.